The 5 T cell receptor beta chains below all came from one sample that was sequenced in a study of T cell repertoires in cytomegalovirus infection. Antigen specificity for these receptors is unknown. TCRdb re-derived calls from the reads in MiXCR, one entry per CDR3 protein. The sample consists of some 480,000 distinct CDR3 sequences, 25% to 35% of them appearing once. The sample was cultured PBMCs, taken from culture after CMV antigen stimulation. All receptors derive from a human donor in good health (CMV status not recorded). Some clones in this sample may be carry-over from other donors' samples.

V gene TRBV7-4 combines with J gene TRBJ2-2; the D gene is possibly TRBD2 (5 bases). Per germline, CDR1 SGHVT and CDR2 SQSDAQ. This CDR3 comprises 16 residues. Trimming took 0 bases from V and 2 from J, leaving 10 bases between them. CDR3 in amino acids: CASSLAVGLNTGELFF. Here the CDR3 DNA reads TGTGCCAGCAGCTTAGCTGTCGGACTCAACACCGGGGAGCTGTTTTTT.

The CDR3, as DNA: TGTGCCAGCAGTTACTCAGGGGCATGGAATCAGCCCCAGCATTTT. Translation gives CASSYSGAWNQPQHF. The chain uses TRBV6-2 or TRBV6-3 and TRBJ1-5; possible D gene TRBD1, 5 bases. The CDR3 runs 15 residues. In germline, CDR1 is MNHEY, CDR2 SVGEGT. V was shortened by 0 bases and J by 4 bases, with 10 bases between the two germline ends.

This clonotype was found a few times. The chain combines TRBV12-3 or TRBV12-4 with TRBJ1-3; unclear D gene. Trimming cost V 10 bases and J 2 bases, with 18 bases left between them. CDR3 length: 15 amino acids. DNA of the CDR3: TGTGCCACCCTGGCCTTCTCCGGCGCTGGAAACACCATATATTTT. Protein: CATLAFSGAGNTIYF.

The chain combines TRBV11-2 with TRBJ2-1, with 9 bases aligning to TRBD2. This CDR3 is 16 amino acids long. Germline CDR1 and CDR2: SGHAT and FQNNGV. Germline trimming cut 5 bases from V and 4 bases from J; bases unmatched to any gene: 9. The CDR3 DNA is TGTGCCAGCAGCCCTGTAGCGGGAGCTTTATACAATGAGCAGTTCTTC. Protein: CASSPVAGALYNEQFF.

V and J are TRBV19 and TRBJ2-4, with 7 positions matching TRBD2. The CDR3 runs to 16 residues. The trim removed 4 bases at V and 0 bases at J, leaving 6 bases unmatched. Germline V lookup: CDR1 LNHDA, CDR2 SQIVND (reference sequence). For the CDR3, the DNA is TGTGCCAGTAGTACCCTAGCGGCATTAGCCAAAAACATTCAGTACTTC. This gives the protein CASSTLAALAKNIQYF.